Sequencing of this T cell receptor beta chain was carried out in a study of cytomegalovirus exposure and HLA in healthy donors. Study results and limitations: Published work reported that the classifier diagnosed cytomegalovirus status with high specificity and sensitivity. It was shown in a later analysis that HLA-associated TCR beta chains were more clonally expanded than other, equally common chains. A reported reduction in N-insertions relative to the roughly 710-donor mean was seen in an Asian-associated ancestry cluster in a later analysis. The authors later found TCR association rates varying by HLA locus, with DRB1 most and HLA-C fewest.

PCR employed 60 Vbeta and 13 Jbeta primers. Some clones are missing from TCRdb's copy, which holds only in-frame ones; the method was immunoSEQ multiplex PCR. The sample holds 150,000 to 200,000 clones, around 76% seen once. About this clone itself: What it binds is unknown.

This CDR3 has 15 amino acids. CDR1 is SGDLS and CDR2 is YYNGEE in the germline V gene. V was shortened by 3 bases and J by 0 bases, with 13 bases between the two germline ends. V is TRBV9 and J is TRBJ2-7; D perhaps matches TRBD1 (6 bases). Specimen: PBMCs. This receptor was identified in a man aged 35 to 55 in good health and CMV-seropositive. The CDR3 sequence is CASSARTDSSYEQYF. CDR3 nucleotides: TGTGCCAGCAGCGCCCGGACAGACAGCTCCTACGAGCAGTACTTC.